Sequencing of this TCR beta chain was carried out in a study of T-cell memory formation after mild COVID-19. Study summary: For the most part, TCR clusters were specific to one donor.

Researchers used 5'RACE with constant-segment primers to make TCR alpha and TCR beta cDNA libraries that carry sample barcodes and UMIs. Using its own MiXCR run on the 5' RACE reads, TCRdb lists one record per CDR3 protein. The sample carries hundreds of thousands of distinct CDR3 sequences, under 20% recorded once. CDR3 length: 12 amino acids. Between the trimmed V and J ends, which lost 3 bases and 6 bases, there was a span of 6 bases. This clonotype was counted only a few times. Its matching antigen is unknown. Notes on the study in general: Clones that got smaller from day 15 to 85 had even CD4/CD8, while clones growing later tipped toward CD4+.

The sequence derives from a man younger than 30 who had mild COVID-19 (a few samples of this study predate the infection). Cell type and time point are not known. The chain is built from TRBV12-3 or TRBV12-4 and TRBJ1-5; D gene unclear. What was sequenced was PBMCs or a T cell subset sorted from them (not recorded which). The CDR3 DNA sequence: TGTGCCAGCAGTTTTTTGTTTCAGCCCCAGCATTTT. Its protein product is CASSFLFQPQHF.